The 8 T cell receptor beta chains listed next were all sequenced from one sample in a study of blood T cell repertoires in COVID-19. Method: immunoSEQ multiplex PCR; TCRdb's copy keeps in-frame clones and lacks some. The table lists about 260,000 clones, roughly four fifths of them singletons. The sample comprised peripheral blood. Every receptor here comes from a woman of 80 years or more with acute or convalescent COVID-19.

J is TRBJ2-2 and V is TRBV3-1 (or the pseudogene TRBV3-2), with D perhaps matching TRBD1 (6 bases). The CDR3 has 15 amino acids. Trimming stripped 6 bases from V and 4 bases from J, with 15 bases between. CDR1 and CDR2 from the germline V gene are LGHDT and YNNKEL (reference sequence). The CDR3 loop is CASRLGQVVTGELFF. CDR3 nucleotides: TGTGCCAGCAGATTGGGACAAGTAGTCACCGGGGAGCTGTTTTTT.

CDR3 sequence: CASSLWRLAGVPRIYNEQFF. The CDR3 DNA reads TGCGCCAGCAGCTTGTGGAGACTAGCGGGGGTCCCACGCATCTACAATGAGCAGTTCTTC. The chain joins TRBV5-1 to TRBJ2-1; TRBD2 matches 12 bases. CDR3 length equals 20 residues. CDR1 and CDR2 from the germline V gene are SGHRS and YFSETQ. The V segment lost 1 base and the J segment 3 bases; nucleotides outside the gene matches: 14.

A single count supports this clone. The chain carries TRBV5-1 and TRBJ2-5; 8 nucleotides line up with TRBD2. The ends lost 0 bases at V and 0 bases at J; junction bases unmatched: 4. In germline, CDR1 is SGHRS, CDR2 YFSETQ. The CDR3 covers 16 residues. The CDR3 loop reads CASSLASGSYQETQYF. CDR3 in DNA: TGCGCCAGCAGCTTGGCCAGCGGGAGCTACCAAGAGACCCAGTACTTC.

This clone was counted between two and nine times. The chain carries TRBV6-1 and TRBJ1-5; the D gene is possibly TRBD1 (6 bases). The CDR3 is 20 residues long. Trimming shortened V by 1 base and J by 0 bases, and 22 bases separated the two germline ends. Germline V gives CDR1 MNHNS, CDR2 SASEGT. The CDR3 DNA reads TGTGCCAGCAGTGAAGTGAGAGGGACACCAGGGGTGGGTAGCAATCAGCCCCAGCATTTT. This encodes CASSEVRGTPGVGSNQPQHF.

The chain is built from TRBV18 and TRBJ1-2, with D uncertain. This CDR3 contains 16 residues. Trimming cost V 3 bases and J 1 base, with 15 bases left between them. Germline V gene sequence: CDR1 KGHSH, CDR2 LQKENI. CDR3 nucleotide sequence: TGTGCCAGCTCACCCCCACGAGAACTAAATAACTATGGCTACACCTTC. This sequence encodes CASSPPRELNNYGYTF.

This clone was picked up a small number of times. V is TRBV19 and J is TRBJ1-1, with 10 bases that match TRBD1. Germline V CDR1 and CDR2: LNHDA, SQIVND (reference sequence). J gave up 1 base and V 3 bases, and 14 bases lay outside the gene matches. This CDR3 comprises 19 residues. The chain's CDR3 is CASSITNFGTGASNTEAFF. In DNA, the CDR3 is TGTGCCAGTAGTATCACAAACTTCGGGACAGGGGCCTCGAACACTGAAGCTTTCTTT.

V gene TRBV9 combines with J gene TRBJ2-3, with D possibly being TRBD1 (6 bases). Germline CDR1 reads SGDLS; CDR2 reads YYNGEE. The CDR3 extends over 18 amino acids. The V end lost 0 bases, the J end lost 3 bases, and 20 bases lay between the germline ends. The CDR3 is CASSVGDTPAMRTDTQYF. The CDR3 nucleotides read TGTGCCAGCAGCGTAGGGGACACCCCGGCGATGAGGACAGATACGCAGTATTTT.

The genes are TRBV19 and TRBJ1-2; 10 positions match TRBD1. Per the germline V gene, CDR1 is LNHDA and CDR2 is SQIVND (reference sequence). The CDR3 has 14 residues. J lost 2 bases, V lost 7 bases, and 4 bases had no gene match. The CDR3 protein is CASNWGQGNYGYTF. Written as DNA, the CDR3 is TGTGCCAGTAATTGGGGACAGGGGAACTATGGCTACACCTTC.